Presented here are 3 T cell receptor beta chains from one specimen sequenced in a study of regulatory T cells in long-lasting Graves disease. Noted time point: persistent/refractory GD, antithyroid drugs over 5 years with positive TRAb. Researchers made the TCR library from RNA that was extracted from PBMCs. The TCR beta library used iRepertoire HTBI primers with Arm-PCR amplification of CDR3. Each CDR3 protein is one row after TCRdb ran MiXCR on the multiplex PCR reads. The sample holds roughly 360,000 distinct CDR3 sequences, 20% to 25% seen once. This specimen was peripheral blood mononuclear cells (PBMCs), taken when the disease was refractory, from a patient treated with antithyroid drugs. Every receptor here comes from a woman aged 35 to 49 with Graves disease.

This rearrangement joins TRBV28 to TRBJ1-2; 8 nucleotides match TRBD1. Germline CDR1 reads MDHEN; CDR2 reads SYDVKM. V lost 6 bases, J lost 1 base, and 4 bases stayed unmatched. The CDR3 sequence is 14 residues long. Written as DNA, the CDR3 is TGTGCCAGCAGGGCGGGACAGGTTAACTATGGCTACACCTTC. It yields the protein CASRAGQVNYGYTF.

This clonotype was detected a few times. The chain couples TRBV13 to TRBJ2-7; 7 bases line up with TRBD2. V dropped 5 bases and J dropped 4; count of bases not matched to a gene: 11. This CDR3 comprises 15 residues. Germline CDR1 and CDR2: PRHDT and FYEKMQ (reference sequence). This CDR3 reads CASSIEGGRGYEQYF. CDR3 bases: TGTGCCAGCAGCATCGAGGGAGGGCGGGGTTACGAGCAGTACTTC.

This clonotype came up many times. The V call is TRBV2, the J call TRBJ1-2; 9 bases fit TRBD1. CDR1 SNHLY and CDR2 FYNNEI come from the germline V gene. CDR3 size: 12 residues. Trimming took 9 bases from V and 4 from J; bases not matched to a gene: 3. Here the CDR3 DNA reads TGTGCCAGGGGGGACAGGGCCTATGGCTACACCTTC. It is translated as CARGDRAYGYTF.